This paragraph reports one T cell receptor (beta chain). The sample belongs to a study of blood T cell repertoires in COVID-19. For the study at large: COVID-19 samples collected from the United States, Italy and Spain covered acute and convalescent phases. PBMCs, B-cell-depleted T cells, or T cells were the source of the cDNA or gDNA that made up the material.

In the study's own analysis: Reference gene primer amplification gave estimated nucleated cell counts. The protocol was immunoSEQ multiplex PCR, while the TCRdb copy is restricted to in-frame clones and leaves out a portion. V and J calls and clone size are as listed in that table; D and trimming were resolved from the DNA. The sample records 200,000 to 300,000 clones, approximately 84% being singletons. V was shortened by 0 bases and J by 5 bases, with 15 bases between the two germline ends. This CDR3 contains 15 residues. Germline V gene sequence: CDR1 SGDLS, CDR2 YYNGEE. The specimen was peripheral blood. This clonotype originated in a man aged 50-59 years with acute or convalescent COVID-19. The V call is TRBV9, the J call TRBJ2-7; tentative D call: TRBD2 (7 bases). The CDR3 DNA reads as TGTGCCAGCAGCGTAGGGGGGGCGCGGGAGAACGAGCAGTACTTC. The encoded protein is CASSVGGARENEQYF.